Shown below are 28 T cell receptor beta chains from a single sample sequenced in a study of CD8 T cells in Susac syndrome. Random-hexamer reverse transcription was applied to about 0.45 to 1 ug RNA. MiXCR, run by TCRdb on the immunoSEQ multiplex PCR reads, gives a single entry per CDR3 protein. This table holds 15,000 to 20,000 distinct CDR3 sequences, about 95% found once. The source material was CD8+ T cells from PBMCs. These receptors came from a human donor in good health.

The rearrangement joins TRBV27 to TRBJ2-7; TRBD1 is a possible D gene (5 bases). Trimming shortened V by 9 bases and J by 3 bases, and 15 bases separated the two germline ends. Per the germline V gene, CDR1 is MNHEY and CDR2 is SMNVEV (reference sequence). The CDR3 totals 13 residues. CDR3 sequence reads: CASGKGFLYEQYV. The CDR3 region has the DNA TGTGCCAGTGGGAAGGGGTTCCTCTACGAGCAGTACGTC.

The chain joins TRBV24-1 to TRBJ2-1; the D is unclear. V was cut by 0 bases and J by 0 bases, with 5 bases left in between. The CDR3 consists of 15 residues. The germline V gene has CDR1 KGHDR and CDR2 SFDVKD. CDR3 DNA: TGTGCCACCAGTGATTTGGAGTTCTCCTACAATGAGCAGTTCTTC. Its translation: CATSDLEFSYNEQFF.

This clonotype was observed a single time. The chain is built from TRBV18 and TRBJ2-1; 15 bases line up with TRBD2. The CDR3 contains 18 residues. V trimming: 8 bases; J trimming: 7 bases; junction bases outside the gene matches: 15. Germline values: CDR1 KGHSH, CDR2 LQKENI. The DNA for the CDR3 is TGTGCCAGCCGAAGGCGGACTAGCGGGAGGGCCTTGTGGAATGAGCAGTTCTTC. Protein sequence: CASRRRTSGRALWNEQFF.

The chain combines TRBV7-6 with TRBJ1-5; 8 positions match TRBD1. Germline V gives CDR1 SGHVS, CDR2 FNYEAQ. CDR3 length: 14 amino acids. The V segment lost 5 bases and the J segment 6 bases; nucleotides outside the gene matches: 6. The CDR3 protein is CASSQGQGSQPQHF. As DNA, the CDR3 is TGTGCCAGCAGCCAAGGACAGGGCAGTCAGCCCCAGCATTTT.

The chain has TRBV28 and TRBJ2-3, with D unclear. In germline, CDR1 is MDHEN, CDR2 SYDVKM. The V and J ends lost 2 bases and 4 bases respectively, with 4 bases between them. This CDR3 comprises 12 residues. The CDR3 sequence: CASSLGPDTQYF. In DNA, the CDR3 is TGTGCCAGCAGTTTAGGGCCAGATACGCAGTATTTT.

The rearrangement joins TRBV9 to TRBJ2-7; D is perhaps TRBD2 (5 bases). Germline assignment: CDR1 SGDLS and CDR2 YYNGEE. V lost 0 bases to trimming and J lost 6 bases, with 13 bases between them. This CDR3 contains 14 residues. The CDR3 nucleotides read TGTGCCAGCAGCGTAGCTGGGATGGGAGTCGAGCAGTACTTC. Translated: CASSVAGMGVEQYF.

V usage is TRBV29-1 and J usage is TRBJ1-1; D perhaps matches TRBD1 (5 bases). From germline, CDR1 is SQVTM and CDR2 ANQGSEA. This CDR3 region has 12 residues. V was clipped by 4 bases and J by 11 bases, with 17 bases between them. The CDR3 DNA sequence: TGCAGCGTTGGAAGTTCGGCCCGGGGGGCTTTCTTT. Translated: CSVGSSARGAFF.

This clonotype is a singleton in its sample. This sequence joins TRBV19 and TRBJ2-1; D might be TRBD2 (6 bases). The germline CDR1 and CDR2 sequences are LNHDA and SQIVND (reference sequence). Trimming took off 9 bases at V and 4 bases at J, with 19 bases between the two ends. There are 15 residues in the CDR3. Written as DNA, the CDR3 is TGTGCCAGCTCAGTGAGGGCGGGATCGTACAATGAGCAGTTCTTC. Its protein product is CASSVRAGSYNEQFF.

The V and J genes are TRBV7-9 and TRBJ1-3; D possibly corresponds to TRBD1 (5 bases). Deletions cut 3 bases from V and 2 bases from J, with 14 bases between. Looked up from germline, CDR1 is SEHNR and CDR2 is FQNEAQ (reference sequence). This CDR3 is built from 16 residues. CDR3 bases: TGTGCCAGCAGCTTCCCGGACATTCCGACTGGAAACACCATATATTTT. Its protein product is CASSFPDIPTGNTIYF.

The CDR3: CSATKLAGVVRNEQFF. Here the CDR3 DNA reads TGCAGTGCTACAAAACTAGCGGGAGTCGTACGCAATGAGCAGTTCTTC. The genes are TRBV20-1 and TRBJ2-1; the match to TRBD2 covers 11 bases. The CDR3 has 16 residues. V was pared by 4 bases and J by 6 bases, with 11 bases of the junction left unmatched. Germline values: CDR1 DFQATT, CDR2 SNEGSKA (reference sequence).

Here the CDR3 DNA reads TGTGCCAGCAGTTCCCAGGGGGCAACTAATGAAAAACTGTTTTTT. It yields the protein CASSSQGATNEKLFF. This rearrangement joins TRBV27 to TRBJ1-4; 7 nucleotides match TRBD1. Germline V gene lookup returns CDR1 MNHEY and CDR2 SMNVEV (reference sequence). This CDR3 has 15 residues. V lost 4 bases to trimming and J lost 0 bases; unmatched junction nucleotides: 2.

CDR3 bases: TGTGCCAGCAGCTTGGCGGCCTACGAGCAGTACTTC. It translates to CASSLAAYEQYF. This chain links TRBV7-9 with TRBJ2-7; unclear D gene. The CDR3 length is 12 residues. Trimming pared 3 bases from V and 2 bases from J, leaving 5 bases between. The germline gives CDR1 SEHNR, CDR2 FQNEAQ (reference sequence).

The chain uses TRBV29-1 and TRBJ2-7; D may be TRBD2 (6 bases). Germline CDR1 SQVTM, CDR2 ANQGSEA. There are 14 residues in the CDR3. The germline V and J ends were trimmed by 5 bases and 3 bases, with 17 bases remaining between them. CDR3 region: CSVRGGTLGYEQYF. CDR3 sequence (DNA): TGCAGCGTTAGGGGAGGTACTTTGGGCTACGAGCAGTACTTC.

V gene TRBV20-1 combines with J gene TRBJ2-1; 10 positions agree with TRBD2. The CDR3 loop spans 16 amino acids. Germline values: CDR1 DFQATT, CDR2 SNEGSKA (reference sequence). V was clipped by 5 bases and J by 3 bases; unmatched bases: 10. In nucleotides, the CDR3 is TGCAGTGCTCCTAGCGGGAGTGTAGGCTTCTACAATGAGCAGTTCTTC. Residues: CSAPSGSVGFYNEQFF.

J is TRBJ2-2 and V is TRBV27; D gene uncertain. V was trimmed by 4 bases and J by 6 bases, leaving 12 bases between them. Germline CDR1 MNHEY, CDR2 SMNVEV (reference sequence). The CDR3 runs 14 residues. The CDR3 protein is CASSSWARAGELFF. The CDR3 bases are TGTGCCAGCAGTTCCTGGGCCCGGGCCGGGGAGCTGTTTTTT.

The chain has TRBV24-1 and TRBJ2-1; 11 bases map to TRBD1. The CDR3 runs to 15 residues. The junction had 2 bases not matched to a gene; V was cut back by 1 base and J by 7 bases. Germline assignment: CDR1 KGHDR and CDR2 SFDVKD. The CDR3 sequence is CATSDFGTGGNEQFF. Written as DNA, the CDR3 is TGTGCCACCAGTGATTTTGGGACAGGGGGTAATGAGCAGTTCTTC.

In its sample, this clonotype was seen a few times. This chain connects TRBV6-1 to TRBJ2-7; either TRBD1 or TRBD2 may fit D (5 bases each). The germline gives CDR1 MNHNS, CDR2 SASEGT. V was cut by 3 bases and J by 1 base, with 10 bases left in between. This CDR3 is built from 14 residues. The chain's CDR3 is CASSDWGPSYEQYV. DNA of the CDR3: TGTGCCAGCAGTGATTGGGGACCGTCCTACGAGCAGTACGTC.

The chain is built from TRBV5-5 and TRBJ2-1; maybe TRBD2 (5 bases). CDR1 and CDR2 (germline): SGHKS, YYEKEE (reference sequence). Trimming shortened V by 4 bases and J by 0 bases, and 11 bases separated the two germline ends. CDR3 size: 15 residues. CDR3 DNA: TGTGCCAGCAGCCCATGGGAGAGCTCCTACAATGAGCAGTTCTTC. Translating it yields CASSPWESSYNEQFF.

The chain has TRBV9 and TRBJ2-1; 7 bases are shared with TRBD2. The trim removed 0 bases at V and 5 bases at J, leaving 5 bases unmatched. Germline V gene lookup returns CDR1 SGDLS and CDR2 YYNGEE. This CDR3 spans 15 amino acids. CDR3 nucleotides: TGTGCCAGCAGCGTAGGCGGGAGAGGAGACAATGAGCAGTTCTTC. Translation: CASSVGGRGDNEQFF.

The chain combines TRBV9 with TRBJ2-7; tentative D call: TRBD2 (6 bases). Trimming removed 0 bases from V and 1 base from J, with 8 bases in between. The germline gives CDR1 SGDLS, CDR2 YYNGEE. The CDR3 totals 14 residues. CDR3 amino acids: CASSVAGESYEQYF. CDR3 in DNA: TGTGCCAGCAGCGTAGCGGGAGAATCCTACGAGCAGTACTTC.

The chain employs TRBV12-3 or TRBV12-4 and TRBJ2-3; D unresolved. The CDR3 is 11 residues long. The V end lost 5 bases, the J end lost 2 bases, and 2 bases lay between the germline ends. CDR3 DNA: TGTGCCAGCAGTGTCACAGATACGCAGTATTTT. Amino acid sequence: CASSVTDTQYF.

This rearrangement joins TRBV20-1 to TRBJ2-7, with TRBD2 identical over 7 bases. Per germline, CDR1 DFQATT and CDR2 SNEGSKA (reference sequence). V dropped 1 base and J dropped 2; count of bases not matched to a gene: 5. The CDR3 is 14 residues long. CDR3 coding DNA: TGCAGTGCTAGAGCCCGGGACTATACCTACGAGCAGTACTTC. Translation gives CSARARDYTYEQYF.

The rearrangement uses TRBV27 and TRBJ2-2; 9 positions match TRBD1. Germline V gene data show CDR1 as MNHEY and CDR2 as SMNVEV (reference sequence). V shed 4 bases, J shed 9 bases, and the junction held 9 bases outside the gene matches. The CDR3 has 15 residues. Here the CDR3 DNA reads TGTGCCAGCAGTTCCGGGACAGGGTCGCACCGGGAGCTGTTTTTT. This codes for CASSSGTGSHRELFF.

The CDR3 DNA sequence: TGTGCCAGCAGTGAAACCGGTCTGCGTCGAGGGAACACTGAAGCTTTCTTT. As protein: CASSETGLRRGNTEAFF. This rearrangement joins TRBV2 to TRBJ1-1; D is undetermined. Trimming pared 2 bases from V and 1 base from J, leaving 17 bases between. The length of the CDR3 is 17 residues. Germline CDR1 SNHLY, CDR2 FYNNEI. Full variable domain (remainder filled in from reference TRBV2 and TRBJ1-1): EPEVTQTPSHQVTQMGQEVILRCVPISNHLYFYWYRQILGQKVEFLVSFYNNEISEKSEIFDDQFSVERPDGSNFTLKIRSTKLEDSAMYFCASSETGLRRGNTEAFFGQGTRLTVV.

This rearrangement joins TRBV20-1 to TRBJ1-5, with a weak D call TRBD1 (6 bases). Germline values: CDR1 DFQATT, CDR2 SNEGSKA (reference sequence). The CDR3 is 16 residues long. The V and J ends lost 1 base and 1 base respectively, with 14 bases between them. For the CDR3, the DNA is TGCAGTGCTAGAGGGCAGGGGTGGTGGAGCAATCAGCCCCAGCATTTT. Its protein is CSARGQGWWSNQPQHF.

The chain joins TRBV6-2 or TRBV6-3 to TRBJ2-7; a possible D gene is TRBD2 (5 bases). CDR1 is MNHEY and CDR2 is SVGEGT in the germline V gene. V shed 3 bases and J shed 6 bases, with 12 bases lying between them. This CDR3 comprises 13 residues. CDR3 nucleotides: TGTGCCAGCAGTTATGGAGGTTTTGGCGAGCAGTACTTC. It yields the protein CASSYGGFGEQYF.

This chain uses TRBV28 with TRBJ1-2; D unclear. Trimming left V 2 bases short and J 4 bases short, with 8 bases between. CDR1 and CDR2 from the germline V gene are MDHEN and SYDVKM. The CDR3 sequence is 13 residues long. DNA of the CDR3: TGTGCCAGCAGTTTAGAACAGCTCTATGGCTACACCTTC. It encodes CASSLEQLYGYTF.

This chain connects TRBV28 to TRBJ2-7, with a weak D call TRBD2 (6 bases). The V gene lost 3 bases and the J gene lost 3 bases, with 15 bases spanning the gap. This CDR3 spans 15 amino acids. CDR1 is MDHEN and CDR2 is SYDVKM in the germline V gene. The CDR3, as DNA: TGTGCCAGCAGTTTTGAACGGGGGAGACTCTACGAGCAGTACTTC. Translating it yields CASSFERGRLYEQYF.